The source of this T cell receptor beta chain is a study of cytomegalovirus exposure and HLA in healthy donors. Study details: Researchers found that more than 70% of fewer than 450 genotyped donors fell within the Caucasian-associated ancestry cluster. Study-wide results and limits: TCR association rates varied by HLA locus in a later analysis, with DRB1 highest and HLA-C lowest.

A word on this clone: Its antigen is unidentified.

The PCR employed 60 Vbeta primers together with 13 Jbeta primers. The data were produced by immunoSEQ multiplex PCR, yet TCRdb's version contains in-frame clones alone and is incomplete. This sample carries 110,000 or so clones, 65% to 85% of them seen once, and the ten largest clones take approximately 2.7%. Each of the donors was a healthy bone marrow donor. The CDR3 covers 14 residues. Between the trimmed V and J ends, which lost 2 bases and 8 bases, there was a span of 15 bases. Per germline, CDR1 MRHNA and CDR2 SNTAGT. The chain combines TRBV6-4 with TRBJ1-2, with D unclear. The origin of this receptor is a woman under 30 in good health and CMV-seronegative. Sequencing was performed on PBMCs. In DNA form, the CDR3 reads TGTGCCAGCAGTGACCTGGCCCCTCCCTGGGGCTACACCTTC. Its translation: CASSDLAPPWGYTF.